A single sample gave rise to the 4 T cell receptor beta chains below, sequenced in a study of CXCR3-negative and CXCR3-positive naive CD8 T cells. UMI-tagged TRB cDNA libraries were built via 5' RACE. Reprocessing the 5' RACE reads, TCRdb reports a single entry for every CDR3 protein and omits DNA. Its table records about 56,000 distinct CDR3 sequences. The sample was memory CD8+ T cells from blood. The receptors here all came from a human donor in good health. Some clones in this sample may be carry-over from other donors' samples.

The chain has TRBV28 and TRBJ1-3; TCRdb proposes TRBD1, but this gene call is untestable without DNA. The germline V gene has CDR1 MDHEN and CDR2 SYDVKM. This CDR3 region has 14 residues. The CDR3 here is CASSPPPSGNTIYF.

CDR3 in amino acids: CASSQDIAAVGITDTQYF. The chain recombines TRBV4-2 with TRBJ2-3; with no DNA, the TCRdb D assignment of TRBD2 cannot be verified. Germline assignment: CDR1 LGHNA and CDR2 YNFKEQ. This CDR3 is 18 amino acids long.

The chain carries TRBV21-1 and TRBJ2-2; lacking DNA, the TRBD1 call made by TCRdb goes unchecked. TRBV21-1 counts as a pseudogene. This CDR3 has 20 amino acids. CDR3 amino acids: CATSNLPGQPKVGNTGELFF.

The rearrangement links TRBV6-6 to TRBJ2-5; TCRdb designates TRBD2, a call that cannot be tested without DNA. The CDR3 extends over 19 amino acids. CDR1 MNHNY and CDR2 SVGAGI come from the germline V gene (reference sequence). The CDR3 sequence is CASSSTLAPDSTLSETQYF.